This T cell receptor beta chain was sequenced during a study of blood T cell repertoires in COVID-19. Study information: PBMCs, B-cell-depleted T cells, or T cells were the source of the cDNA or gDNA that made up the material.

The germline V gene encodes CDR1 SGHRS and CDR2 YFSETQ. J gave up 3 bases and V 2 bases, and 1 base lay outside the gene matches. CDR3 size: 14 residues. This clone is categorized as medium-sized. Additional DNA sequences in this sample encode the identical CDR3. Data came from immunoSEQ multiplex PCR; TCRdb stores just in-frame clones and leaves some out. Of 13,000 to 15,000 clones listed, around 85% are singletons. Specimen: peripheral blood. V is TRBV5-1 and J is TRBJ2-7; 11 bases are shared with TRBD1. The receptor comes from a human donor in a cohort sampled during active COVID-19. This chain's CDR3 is CASSLGTGGYEQYF. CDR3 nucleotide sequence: TGCGCCAGCAGCTTAGGGACAGGGGGCTACGAGCAGTACTTC.